A selection of T cell receptor beta chains follows, all from one sample in a study of control samples from healthy donors and cancer patients. The protocol was immunoSEQ multiplex PCR, while the TCRdb copy is restricted to in-frame clones and leaves out a portion. The table lists about 50,000 clones, 88% of them singletons. The sample taken for sequencing was PBMCs. Every receptor here comes from a man between 45 and 60 years old with head and neck cancer. Each CDR3 is given with its conserved first and last residue. The D gene is left open where the match is weak. Some rows have no size entry. The others give once, few or many, or a class for an expanded clone.

clone_size	v_call	j_call	d_call	cdr3_aa	cdr3_nt
-	TRBV19	TRBJ1-6	-	CASSTDRAHNSPLHF	TGTGCCAGTAGTACCGACCGGGCCCATAATTCACCCCTCCACTTT
-	TRBV6-5	TRBJ1-4	TRBD1	CASSNGQGLSGKLFF	TGTGCCAGCAGTAACGGACAGGGTTTGTCTGGAAAACTGTTTTTT
-	TRBV2	TRBJ2-7	-	CASSNYEQYF	TGTGCCAGCAGCAACTACGAGCAGTACTTC
-	TRBV12-5	TRBJ2-2	-	CASGLVLGPTNGELFF	TGTGCTAGTGGTTTGGTACTGGGACCCACTAACGGGGAGCTGTTTTTT
-	TRBV3-1/TRBV3-2	TRBJ1-1	TRBD1	CASSQVGTGAQTEAFF	TGTGCCAGCAGCCAAGTGGGGACAGGGGCACAGACTGAAGCTTTCTTT
-	TRBV6-5	TRBJ1-1	-	CASSQPGGVAFF	TGTGCCAGCAGCCAGCCGGGGGGAGTAGCTTTCTTT
once	TRBV7-9	TRBJ2-7	-	CASSFGWDEQYF	TGTGCCAGCAGCTTTGGATGGGACGAGCAGTACTTC
-	TRBV6-5	TRBJ2-7	-	CASSQRPFDSYEQYF	TGTGCCAGCAGCCAGCGCCCTTTCGACAGCTACGAGCAGTACTTC
-	TRBV6-2/TRBV6-3	TRBJ1-1	-	CASSYLAQGNTEAFF	TGTGCCAGCAGTTACCTAGCACAGGGAAACACTGAAGCTTTCTTT
few	TRBV2	TRBJ2-7	-	CASRAQGSAYEQYF	TGTGCCAGCAGAGCCCAGGGATCCGCCTACGAGCAGTACTTC
-	TRBV2	TRBJ2-7	-	CASSDLLGYEQYF	TGTGCCAGCAGTGACTTGCTGGGCTACGAGCAGTACTTC
once	TRBV6-1	TRBJ1-4	-	CASSEMGQLFF	TGTGCCAGCAGTGAAATGGGACAACTGTTTTTT
-	TRBV9	TRBJ1-1	-	CASSGRTNTEAFF	TGTGCCAGCAGCGGGCGAACGAACACTGAAGCTTTCTTT
once	TRBV12-2	TRBJ2-1	-	CASRIRIAGGPKEQFF	TGTGCAAGTCGCATCCGAATAGCGGGGGGGCCGAAGGAGCAGTTCTTC
-	TRBV2	TRBJ1-3	-	CASGRMLGTESGNTIYF	TGTGCCAGCGGTCGAATGTTGGGCACGGAGTCTGGAAACACCATATATTTT
-	TRBV11-2	TRBJ2-1	-	CASSLSGVEQFF	TGTGCCAGCAGCTTATCCGGAGTTGAGCAGTTCTTC
-	TRBV10-3	TRBJ1-6	-	CAISEPPDRNSPLHF	TGTGCCATCAGTGAGCCCCCGGACAGAAATTCACCCCTCCACTTT
-	TRBV27	TRBJ1-2	TRBD1	CASSLSGGTGGRGYTF	TGTGCCAGCAGTTTATCGGGGGGGACAGGGGGCCGTGGCTACACCTTC
-	TRBV3-1/TRBV3-2	TRBJ2-1	-	CASRSLFRDEQFF	TGTGCCAGCAGGAGTCTTTTCCGGGATGAGCAGTTCTTC